This TCR beta chain originates from a study of blood T cell repertoires in COVID-19. Study as a whole: Acute and convalescent COVID-19 samples came from the United States, Italy and Spain.

V lost 4 bases, J lost 2 bases, and 3 bases stayed unmatched. The CDR3 has 14 amino acids. Germline CDR1 and CDR2: LNHDA and SQIVND (reference sequence). How the authors handled the data: For nucleated cells, counts were estimated from reference gene primer amplification. Assay: immunoSEQ multiplex PCR; the TCRdb copy retains only in-frame clones and omits some. That table furnishes V, J and clone size, whereas the DNA furnished D and trimming. This sample has 25,000 to 35,000 clones, with over 75% found just once. This clone was seen once. The TCR sequence derives from a man in his fifties or sixties with active COVID-19. Sequenced material: peripheral blood. The rearrangement uses TRBV19 and TRBJ2-7; 9 bases match TRBD1. CDR3 protein: CASSNGQGPYEQYF. CDR3 DNA sequence: TGTGCCAGTAGTAACGGACAGGGGCCCTACGAGCAGTACTTC.